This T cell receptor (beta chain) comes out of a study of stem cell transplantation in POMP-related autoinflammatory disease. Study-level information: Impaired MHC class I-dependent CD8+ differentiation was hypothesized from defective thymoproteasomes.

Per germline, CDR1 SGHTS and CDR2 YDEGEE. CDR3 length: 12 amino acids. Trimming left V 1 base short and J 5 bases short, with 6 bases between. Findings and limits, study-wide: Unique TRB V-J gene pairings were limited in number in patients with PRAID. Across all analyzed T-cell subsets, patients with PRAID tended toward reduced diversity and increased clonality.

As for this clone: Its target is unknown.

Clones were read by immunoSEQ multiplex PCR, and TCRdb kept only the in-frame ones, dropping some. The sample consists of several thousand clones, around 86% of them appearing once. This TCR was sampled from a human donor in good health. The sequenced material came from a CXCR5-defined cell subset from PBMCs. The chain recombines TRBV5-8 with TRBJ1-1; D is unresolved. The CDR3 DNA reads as TGTGCCAGCAGCTTGTCGGGGACTGAAGCTTTCTTT. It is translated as CASSLSGTEAFF.